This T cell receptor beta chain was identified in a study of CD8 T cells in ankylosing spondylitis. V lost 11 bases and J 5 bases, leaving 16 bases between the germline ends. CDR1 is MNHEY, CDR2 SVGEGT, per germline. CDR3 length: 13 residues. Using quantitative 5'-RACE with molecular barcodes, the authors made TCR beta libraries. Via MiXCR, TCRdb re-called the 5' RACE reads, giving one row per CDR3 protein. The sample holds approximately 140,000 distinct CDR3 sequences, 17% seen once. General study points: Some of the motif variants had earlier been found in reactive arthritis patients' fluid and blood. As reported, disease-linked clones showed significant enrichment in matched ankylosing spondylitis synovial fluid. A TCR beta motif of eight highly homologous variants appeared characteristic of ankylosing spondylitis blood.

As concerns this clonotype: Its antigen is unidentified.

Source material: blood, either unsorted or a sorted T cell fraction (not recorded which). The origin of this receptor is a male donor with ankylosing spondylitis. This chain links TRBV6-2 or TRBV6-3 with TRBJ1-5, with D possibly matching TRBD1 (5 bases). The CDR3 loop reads CAGNQGFHQPQHF. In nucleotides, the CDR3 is TGTGCCGGAAACCAGGGATTCCATCAGCCCCAGCATTTT.